The next 12 T cell receptor beta chains were all read from a single sample in a study of siplizumab effects on memory and regulatory T cells. TCRdb keeps only in-frame clones here, not all; method: immunoSEQ multiplex PCR. The table includes fewer than 25,000 clones, approximately 40% detected once. The antigens for these receptors are not known. An approximately 6-day coculture at 37°C was performed with the mixed lymphocyte reaction cells. Sequenced input: CFSE-low (dividing) CD4+ T cells sorted from an allogeneic mixed lymphocyte reaction. The receptors stem from a human donor in good health; the cells came from an allogeneic mixed lymphocyte reaction. Some clones in this sample may be carry-over from other donors' samples.

In its sample, this clone is medium-sized. This chain uses TRBV19 with TRBJ1-5; 7 positions match TRBD1. CDR3 length: 16 amino acids. Germline trimming cut 5 bases from V and 3 bases from J; bases unmatched to any gene: 10. Germline CDR1 LNHDA, CDR2 SQIVND (reference sequence). The CDR3 DNA reads TGTGCCAGTAGTCTCTATCGGACAGGCCTCAATCAGCCCCAGCATTTT. Its protein is CASSLYRTGLNQPQHF.

This sequence joins TRBV6-1 and TRBJ1-1, with D hard to call. The V gene's germline CDR1 is MNHNS and CDR2 SASEGT. There are 15 residues in the CDR3. V dropped 10 bases and J dropped 2 bases, with 20 bases sitting between them. DNA of the CDR3: TGTGCCACCTACCTCCCGGGAACCCACAACACTGAAGCTTTCTTT. This sequence encodes CATYLPGTHNTEAFF.

The chain couples TRBV9 to TRBJ2-1, with a weak D call TRBD1 (6 bases). Between the trimmed V and J ends, which lost 0 bases and 8 bases, there was a span of 12 bases. Germline values: CDR1 SGDLS, CDR2 YYNGEE. The CDR3 is made up of 14 amino acids. CDR3 DNA sequence: TGTGCCAGCAGCGTAGACCAGGGGAGCTATGAGCAGTTCTTC. This codes for CASSVDQGSYEQFF.

This clone has only a few counts. The chain has TRBV2 and TRBJ2-3; 7 bases agree with TRBD2. V trimming: 3 bases; J trimming: 1 base; junction bases outside the gene matches: 4. CDR1 is SNHLY and CDR2 is FYNNEI in the germline V gene. CDR3 length: 15 residues. The CDR3 DNA reads as TGTGCCAGCAGTGATCGGGGGGAGGGCACAGATACGCAGTATTTT. Translating it yields CASSDRGEGTDTQYF.

The rearrangement joins TRBV19 to TRBJ1-5; possibly TRBD1 for D (5 bases). The CDR3 totals 23 residues. V lost 5 bases to trimming and J lost 0 bases, with 35 bases between them. Germline V gene sequence: CDR1 LNHDA, CDR2 SQIVND (reference sequence). CDR3 DNA sequence: TGTGCCAGTAGTCGGTTCTGGTACTCCTCTTCAGGGCCGGGTGGCACTAGCAATCAGCCCCAGCATTTT. It encodes CASSRFWYSSSGPGGTSNQPQHF.

The chain uses TRBV6-6 and TRBJ1-2, with D tentatively TRBD1 (5 bases). There are 14 residues in the CDR3. V lost 7 bases and J lost 3, with 15 bases in between. In germline, CDR1 is MNHNY, CDR2 SVGAGI (reference sequence). CDR3 sequence: CASTPGGRDYGYTF. CDR3 bases: TGTGCCAGCACCCCGGGGGGTCGTGACTATGGCTACACCTTC.

This clone is deemed medium-sized. The chain joins TRBV11-2 to TRBJ1-1, with D unresolved. Germline V gives CDR1 SGHAT, CDR2 FQNNGV. V was clipped by 2 bases and J by 3 bases, with 7 bases between them. The CDR3 length is 13 residues. DNA for the CDR3: TGTGCCAGCAGCTTACAACTCTACACTGAAGCTTTCTTT. Its translation is CASSLQLYTEAFF.

By sample fraction, this clone is medium-sized (0.01 to 0.1%). The CDR3 sequence is CASSKATGGVNTEAFF. CDR3 DNA: TGTGCCAGCAGCAAAGCGACGGGGGGGGTTAACACTGAAGCTTTCTTT. The genes are TRBV21-1 and TRBJ1-1. TRBV21-1 is noted as a pseudogene. This CDR3 has 16 amino acids.

This chain connects TRBV15 to TRBJ1-6; tentative D call: TRBD1 (6 bases). Germline CDR1 and CDR2: LNHNV and YYDKDF (reference sequence). Trimming pared 8 bases from V and 0 bases from J, leaving 11 bases between. The CDR3 totals 15 residues. The CDR3 coding sequence is TGTGCCACCGGGGGGCGAAGCTCCTATAATTCACCCCTCCACTTT. The encoded protein is CATGGRSSYNSPLHF.

This clone came up a few times. The V and J genes are TRBV4-1 and TRBJ2-3; 7 bases agree with TRBD1. V shed 5 bases and J 0 bases; nucleotides not matched to a gene: 8. CDR3 length: 16 amino acids. Germline CDR1 and CDR2: MGHRA and YSYEKL. CDR3 region: CASSLQTGSSTDTQYF. DNA of the CDR3: TGCGCCAGCAGCTTGCAGACAGGGTCGAGCACAGATACGCAGTATTTT.

This clone was observed a few times. The chain has TRBV19 and TRBJ2-2, with 12 positions matching TRBD2. The V segment lost 3 bases and the J segment 4 bases; nucleotides outside the gene matches: 9. CDR1 and CDR2 (germline): LNHDA, SQIVND (reference sequence). CDR3 length: 18 residues. CDR3 nucleotides: TGTGCCAGTAGTATGAGGCTAGCGGGGGGGCCGGTCACCGGGGAGCTGTTTTTT. Translation gives CASSMRLAGGPVTGELFF.

This clone turned up a few times. The chain joins TRBV10-3 to TRBJ1-2, with 7 bases matching TRBD1. Germline assignment: CDR1 ENHRY and CDR2 SYGVKD. J lost 13 bases, V lost 6 bases, and 14 bases had no gene match. CDR3 length equals 13 residues. The CDR3 DNA is TGTGCCATCAGCAATGACAGGGACTATGGGATCACCTTC. It codes for CAISNDRDYGITF.